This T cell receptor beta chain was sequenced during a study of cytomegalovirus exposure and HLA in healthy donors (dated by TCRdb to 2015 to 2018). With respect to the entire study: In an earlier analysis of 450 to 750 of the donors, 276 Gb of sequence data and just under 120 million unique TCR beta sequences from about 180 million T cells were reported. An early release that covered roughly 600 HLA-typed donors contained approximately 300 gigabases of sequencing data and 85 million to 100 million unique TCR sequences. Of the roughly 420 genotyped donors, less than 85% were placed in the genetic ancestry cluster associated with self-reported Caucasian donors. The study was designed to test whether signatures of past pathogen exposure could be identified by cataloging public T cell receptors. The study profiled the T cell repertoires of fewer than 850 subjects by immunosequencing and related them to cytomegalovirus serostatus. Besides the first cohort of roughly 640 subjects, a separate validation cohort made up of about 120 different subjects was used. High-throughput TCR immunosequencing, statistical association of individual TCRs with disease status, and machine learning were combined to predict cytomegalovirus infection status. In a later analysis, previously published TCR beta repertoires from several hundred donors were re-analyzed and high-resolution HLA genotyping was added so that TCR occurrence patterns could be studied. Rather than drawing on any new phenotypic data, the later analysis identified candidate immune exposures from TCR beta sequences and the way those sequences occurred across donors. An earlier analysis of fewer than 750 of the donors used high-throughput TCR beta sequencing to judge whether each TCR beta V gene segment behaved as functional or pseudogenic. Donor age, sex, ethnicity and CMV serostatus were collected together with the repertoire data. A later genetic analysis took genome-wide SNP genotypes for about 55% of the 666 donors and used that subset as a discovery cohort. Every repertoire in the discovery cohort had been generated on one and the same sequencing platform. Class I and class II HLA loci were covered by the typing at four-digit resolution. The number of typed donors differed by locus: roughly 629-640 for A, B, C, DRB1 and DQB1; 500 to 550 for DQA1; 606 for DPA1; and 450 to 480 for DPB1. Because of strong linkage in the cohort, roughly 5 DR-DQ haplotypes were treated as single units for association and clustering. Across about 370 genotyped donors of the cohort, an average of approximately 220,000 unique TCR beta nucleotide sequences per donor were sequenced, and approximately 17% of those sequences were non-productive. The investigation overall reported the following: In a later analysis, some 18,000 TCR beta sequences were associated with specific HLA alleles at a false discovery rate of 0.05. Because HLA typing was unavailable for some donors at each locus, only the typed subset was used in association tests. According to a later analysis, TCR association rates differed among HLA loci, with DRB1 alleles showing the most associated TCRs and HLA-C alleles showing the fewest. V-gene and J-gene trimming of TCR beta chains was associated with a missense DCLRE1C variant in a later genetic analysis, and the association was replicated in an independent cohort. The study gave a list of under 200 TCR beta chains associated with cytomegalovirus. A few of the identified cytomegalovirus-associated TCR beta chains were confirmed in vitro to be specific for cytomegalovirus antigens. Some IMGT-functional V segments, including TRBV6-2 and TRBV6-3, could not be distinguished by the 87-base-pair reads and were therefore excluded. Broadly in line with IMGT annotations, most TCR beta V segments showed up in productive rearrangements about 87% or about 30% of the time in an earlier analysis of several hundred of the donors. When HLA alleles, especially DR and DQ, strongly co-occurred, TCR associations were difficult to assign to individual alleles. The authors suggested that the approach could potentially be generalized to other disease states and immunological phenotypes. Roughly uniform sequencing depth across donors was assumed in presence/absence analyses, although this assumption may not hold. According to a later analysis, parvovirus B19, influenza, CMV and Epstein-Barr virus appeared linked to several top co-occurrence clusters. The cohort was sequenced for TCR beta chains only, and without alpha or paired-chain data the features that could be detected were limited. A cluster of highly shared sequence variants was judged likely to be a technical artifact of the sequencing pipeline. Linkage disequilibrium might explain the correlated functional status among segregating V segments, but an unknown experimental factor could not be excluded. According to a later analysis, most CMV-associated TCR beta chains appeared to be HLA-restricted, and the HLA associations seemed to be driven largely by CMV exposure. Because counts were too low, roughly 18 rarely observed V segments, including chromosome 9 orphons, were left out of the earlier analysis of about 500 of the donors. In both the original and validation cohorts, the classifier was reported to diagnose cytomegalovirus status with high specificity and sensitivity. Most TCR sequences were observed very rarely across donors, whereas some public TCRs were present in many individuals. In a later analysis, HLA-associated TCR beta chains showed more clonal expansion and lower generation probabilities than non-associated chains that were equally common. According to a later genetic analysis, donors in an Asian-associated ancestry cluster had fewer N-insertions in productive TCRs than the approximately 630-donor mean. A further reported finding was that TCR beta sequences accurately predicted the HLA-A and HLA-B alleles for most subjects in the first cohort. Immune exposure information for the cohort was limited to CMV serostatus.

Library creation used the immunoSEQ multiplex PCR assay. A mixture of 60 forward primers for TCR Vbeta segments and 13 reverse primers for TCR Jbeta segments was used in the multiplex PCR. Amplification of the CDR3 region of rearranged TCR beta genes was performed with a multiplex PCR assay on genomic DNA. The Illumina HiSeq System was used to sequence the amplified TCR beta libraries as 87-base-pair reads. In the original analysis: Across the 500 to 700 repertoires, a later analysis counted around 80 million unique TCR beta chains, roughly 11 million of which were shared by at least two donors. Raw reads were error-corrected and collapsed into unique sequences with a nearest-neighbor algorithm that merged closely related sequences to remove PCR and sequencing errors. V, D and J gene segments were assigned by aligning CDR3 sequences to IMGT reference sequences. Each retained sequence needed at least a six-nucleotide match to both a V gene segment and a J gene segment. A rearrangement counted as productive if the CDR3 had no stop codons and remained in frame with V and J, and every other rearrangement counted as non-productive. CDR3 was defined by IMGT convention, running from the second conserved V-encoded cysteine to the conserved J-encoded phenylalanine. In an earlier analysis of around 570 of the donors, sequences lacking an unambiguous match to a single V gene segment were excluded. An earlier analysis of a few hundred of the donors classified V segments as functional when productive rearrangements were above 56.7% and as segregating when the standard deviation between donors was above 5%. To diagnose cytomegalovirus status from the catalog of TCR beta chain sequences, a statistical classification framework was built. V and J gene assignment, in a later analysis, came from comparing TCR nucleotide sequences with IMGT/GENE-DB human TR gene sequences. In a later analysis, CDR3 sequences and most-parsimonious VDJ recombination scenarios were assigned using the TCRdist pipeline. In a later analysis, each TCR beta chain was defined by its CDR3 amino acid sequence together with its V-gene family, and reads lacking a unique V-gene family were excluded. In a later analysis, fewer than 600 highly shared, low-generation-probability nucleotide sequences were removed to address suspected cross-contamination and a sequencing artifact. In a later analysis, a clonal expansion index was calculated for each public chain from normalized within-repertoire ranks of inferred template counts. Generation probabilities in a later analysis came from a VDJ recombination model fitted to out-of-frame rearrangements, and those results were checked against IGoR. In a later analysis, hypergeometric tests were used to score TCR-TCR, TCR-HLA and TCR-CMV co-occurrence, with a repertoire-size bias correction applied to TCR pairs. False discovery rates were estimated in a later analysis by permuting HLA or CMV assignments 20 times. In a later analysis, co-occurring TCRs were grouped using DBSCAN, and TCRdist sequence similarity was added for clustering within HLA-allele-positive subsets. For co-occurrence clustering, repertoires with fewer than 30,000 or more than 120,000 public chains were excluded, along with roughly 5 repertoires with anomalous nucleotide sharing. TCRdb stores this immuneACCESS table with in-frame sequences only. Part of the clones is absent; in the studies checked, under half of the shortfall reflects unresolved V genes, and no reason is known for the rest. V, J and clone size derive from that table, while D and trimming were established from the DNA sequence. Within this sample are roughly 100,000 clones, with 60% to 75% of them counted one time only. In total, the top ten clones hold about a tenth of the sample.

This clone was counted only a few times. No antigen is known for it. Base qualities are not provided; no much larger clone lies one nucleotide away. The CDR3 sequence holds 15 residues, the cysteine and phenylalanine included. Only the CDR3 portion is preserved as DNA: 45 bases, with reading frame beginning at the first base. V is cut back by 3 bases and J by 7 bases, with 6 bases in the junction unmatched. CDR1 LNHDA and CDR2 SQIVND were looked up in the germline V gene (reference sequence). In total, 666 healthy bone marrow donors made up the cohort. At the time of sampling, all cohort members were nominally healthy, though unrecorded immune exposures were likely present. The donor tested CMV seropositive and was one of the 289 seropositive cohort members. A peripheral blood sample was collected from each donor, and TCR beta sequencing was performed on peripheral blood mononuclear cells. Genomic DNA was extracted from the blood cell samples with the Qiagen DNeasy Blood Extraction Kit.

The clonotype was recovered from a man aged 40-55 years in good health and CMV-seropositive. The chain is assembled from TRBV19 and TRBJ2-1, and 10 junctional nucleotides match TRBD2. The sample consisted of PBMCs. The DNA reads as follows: TGTGCCAGTAGTATGGCGATAGCGGGAGGTAATGAGCAGTTCTTC. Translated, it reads CASSMAIAGGNEQFF. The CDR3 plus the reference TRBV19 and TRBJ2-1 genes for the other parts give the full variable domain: DGGITQSPKYLFRKEGQNVTLSCEQNLNHDAMYWYRQDPGQGLRLIYYSQIVNDFQKGDIAEGYSVSREKKESFPLTVTSAQKNPTAFYLCASSMAIAGGNEQFFGPGTRLTVL.